Shown below are 6 T cell receptor beta chains from a single sample sequenced in a study of control samples from healthy donors and cancer patients. The method was immunoSEQ multiplex PCR; TCRdb's version includes in-frame clones alone and lacks a portion of them. The data contain more than 65,000 clones, around 90% of them singletons. Sequenced material: PBMCs. The receptors here all came from a woman aged 55-69 years with head and neck cancer.

This clone appeared a few times. The rearrangement links TRBV2 to TRBJ1-1; no firm D call. Trimming pared 8 bases from V and 4 bases from J, leaving 17 bases between. CDR3 length: 14 amino acids. Germline CDR1 is SNHLY and CDR2 is FYNNEI. CDR3 bases: TGTGCCAGCCCCTTAGCGGGAGTGGGCACTGAAGCTTTCTTT. Its protein product is CASPLAGVGTEAFF.

The chain couples TRBV19 to TRBJ2-7; possible D gene TRBD1, 6 bases. This CDR3 has 14 residues. The V gene's germline CDR1 is LNHDA and CDR2 SQIVND (reference sequence). V lost 5 bases to trimming and J lost 4 bases, with 15 bases between them. The CDR3 spells CASSPPQGRYEQYF. In DNA, the CDR3 is TGTGCCAGTAGTCCCCCCCAGGGGCGATACGAGCAGTACTTC.

The DNA of the CDR3 is TGTGCCAGCAGTTTAAGATCCGGGACAGGGGGCGAGCAGTACTTC. Protein product: CASSLRSGTGGEQYF. The chain uses TRBV27 and TRBJ2-7; 11 bases align to TRBD1. This CDR3 comprises 15 residues. The germline V gene encodes CDR1 MNHEY and CDR2 SMNVEV (reference sequence). J was trimmed by 6 bases and V by 2 bases; bases with no gene match: 6.

This sequence joins TRBV9 and TRBJ1-3; 7 nucleotides agree with TRBD1. The germline V gene has CDR1 SGDLS and CDR2 YYNGEE. Trimming at V came to 4 bases and at J to 2 bases, leaving 9 bases not matched to a gene. This CDR3 has 16 residues. The CDR3 loop is CASSPQGGAAGNTIYF. The CDR3, as DNA: TGTGCCAGCAGCCCTCAGGGGGGGGCGGCTGGAAACACCATATATTTT.

The rearrangement links TRBV10-3 to TRBJ1-6; perhaps TRBD1 as D (5 bases). Trimming pared 0 bases from V and 1 base from J, leaving 16 bases between. Germline CDR1 ENHRY, CDR2 SYGVKD. This CDR3 is 19 amino acids long. CDR3 residues: CAISESHPTDNSYNSPLHF. The CDR3 nucleotides are TGTGCCATCAGTGAGTCCCACCCGACAGACAATTCCTATAATTCACCCCTCCACTTT.

The chain employs TRBV7-9 and TRBJ2-3; 9 bases map to TRBD1. The germline V gene has CDR1 SEHNR and CDR2 FQNEAQ (reference sequence). This CDR3 spans 17 amino acids. The ends lost 1 base at V and 3 bases at J; junction bases unmatched: 8. The CDR3 DNA reads TGTGCCAGCAGCTTAGGTTTGGACAGGGGAAGGACAGATACGCAGTATTTT. Translated, it gives CASSLGLDRGRTDTQYF. Complete variable domain (other parts from reference TRBV7-9 and TRBJ2-3): DTGVSQNPRHKITKRGQNVTFRCDPISEHNRLYWYRQTLGQGPEFLTYFQNEAQLEKSRLLSDRFSAERPKGSFSTLEIQRTEQGDSAMYLCASSLGLDRGRTDTQYFGPGTRLTVL.